The clone carrying this T cell receptor beta chain appeared many times. This sample was taken from a study of human T cells and chemical hapten exposure. Attachment of unique molecular identifiers to individual cDNA molecules was performed in the library. TCRdb analysed the reads with MiXCR anew, one entry per CDR3 protein. The profile shows about 120,000 distinct CDR3 sequences, more than 8.5% of them singletons. The V gene lost 4 bases and the J gene lost 2 bases, with 8 bases spanning the gap. The CDR3 contains 13 residues. Germline V gene lookup returns CDR1 SGHNT and CDR2 YYREEE (reference sequence). Total RNA came from unfractionated whole blood.

V usage is TRBV5-4 and J usage is TRBJ2-3; D not resolved. Sample: whole blood. This clonotype originated in a human donor in good health. Some clones in this sample may be carry-over from other donors' samples. The CDR3 region is CASSPELTDTQYF. DNA of the CDR3: TGTGCCAGCAGCCCGGAACTCACAGATACGCAGTATTTT.